The 16 T cell receptor beta chains in this list originate from one sample, sequenced in a study of CXCR3-negative and CXCR3-positive naive CD8 T cells. For these TCRs, the target antigens are not known. The libraries of TRB cDNA were prepared using 5' RACE with UMI labels. Each CDR3 protein gets one entry in TCRdb, which reprocessed the 5' RACE reads and gives no DNA. The sample's table shows roughly 100,000 distinct CDR3 sequences. Study conclusions and caveats: Hydrophobicity was higher for TRB CDR3s found in CXCR3-positive naive cells than in CXCR3-negative naive cells.

Specimen: naive CXCR3+ CD8+ T cells from blood. The subset here: CD45RO-CCR7+CD27+CD95- naive CD8+ T cells expressing CXCR3 (TNR3+). These receptors all stem from a human donor in good health. Some clones in this sample may be carry-over from other donors' samples.

The chain joins TRBV11-2 to TRBJ2-7; the TCRdb D gene call, TRBD1, has no DNA to confirm it. This CDR3 spans 14 amino acids. Germline V CDR1 and CDR2: SGHAT, FQNNGV. The CDR3 loop reads CASSWGQGAYEQYF.

The gene calls are TRBV20-1 and TRBJ2-7; TCRdb selects TRBD2, and the lack of DNA leaves this call unchecked. Germline V gene data show CDR1 as DFQATT and CDR2 as SNEGSKA (reference sequence). The CDR3 extends over 15 amino acids. This CDR3 is CSARDFGGGGYEQYF.

The chain combines TRBV5-6 with TRBJ2-7. This CDR3 has 12 amino acids. Germline V gives CDR1 SGHDT, CDR2 YYEEEE. CDR3 region: CASSFLSYEQYF.

V gene TRBV29-1 combines with J gene TRBJ1-2; the TCRdb D gene call, TRBD1, has no DNA to confirm it. This CDR3 has 14 amino acids. CDR1 and CDR2 (germline): SQVTM, ANQGSEA. The CDR3 region is CSVVTGGSNYGYTF.

The chain carries TRBV29-1 and TRBJ2-7; no DNA is available, so the TRBD1 call from TCRdb remains unchecked. The CDR3 is 14 residues long. The germline gives CDR1 SQVTM, CDR2 ANQGSEA. The CDR3 loop reads CSVPLRESSYEQYF.

The rearrangement links TRBV7-3 to TRBJ2-1; TCRdb lists TRBD2, though no DNA is available to test this call. CDR1 is SGHTA and CDR2 is FQGTGA in the germline V gene. This CDR3 region has 17 residues. CDR3 loop: CASSSGRGLNLINEQFF.

V gene TRBV20-1 combines with J gene TRBJ2-7; absent DNA, TCRdb's TRBD2 call cannot be checked. This CDR3 is 16 amino acids long. Germline loops: CDR1 DFQATT, CDR2 SNEGSKA (reference sequence). The CDR3 loop is CSARDKSEGVNGEQYF.

The chain employs TRBV5-1 and TRBJ2-1; the TCRdb call, TRBD2, lacks DNA for checking. Germline CDR1 is SGHRS and CDR2 is YFSETQ. There are 15 residues in the CDR3. The CDR3: CASSPILPAGVEQFF.

The chain's CDR3 is CASSQDGASSYNEQFF. V usage is TRBV4-1 and J usage is TRBJ2-1; no DNA is available, so the TRBD1 call from TCRdb remains unchecked. There are 16 residues in the CDR3. The germline CDR1 and CDR2 sequences are MGHRA and YSYEKL.

This chain uses TRBV29-1 with TRBJ2-5; TCRdb picks TRBD2, but there is no DNA to check that call. Germline CDR1 is SQVTM and CDR2 is ANQGSEA. CDR3 size: 14 residues. The CDR3 reads CSVEDANRRETQYF. Together with reference TRBV29-1 and TRBJ2-5, the CDR3 gives the full variable domain: SAVISQKPSRDICQRGTSLTIQCQVDSQVTMMFWYRQQPGQSLTLIATANQGSEATYESGFVIDKFPISRPNLTFSTLTVSNMSPEDSSIYLCSVEDANRRETQYFGPGTRLLVL.

The chain has TRBV19 and TRBJ1-5. CDR3 size: 15 residues. Germline V gene data show CDR1 as LNHDA and CDR2 as SQIVND (reference sequence). This CDR3 is CASSPPGIEYQPQHF.

The rearrangement uses TRBV12-3 or TRBV12-4 and TRBJ2-7; TCRdb returns TRBD1, unconfirmable since there is no DNA. The length of the CDR3 is 15 residues. The CDR3 reads CASSVGTGDPYEQYF.

The chain links TRBV7-2 to TRBJ2-1; TCRdb gives TRBD1 as the D gene, but with no DNA this cannot be confirmed. The CDR3 is 14 amino acids. CDR1 is SGHTA, CDR2 FQGNSA, per germline. The CDR3 loop reads CASSLEQGYNEQFF. Complete variable domain (other parts from reference TRBV7-2 and TRBJ2-1): GAGVSQSPSNKVTEKGKDVELRCDPISGHTALYWYRQSLGQGLEFLIYFQGNSAPDKSGLPSDRFSAERTGGSVSTLTIQRTQQEDSAVYLCASSLEQGYNEQFFGPGTRLTVL.

This chain links TRBV20-1 with TRBJ1-2; the D gene TCRdb calls, TRBD1, cannot be checked with no DNA. CDR3 length: 14 residues. CDR1 is DFQATT, CDR2 SNEGSKA, per germline (reference sequence). The CDR3 loop is CSARRTVSDYGYTF.

This chain's CDR3 is CSVETGGDGGTEAFF. The gene calls are TRBV29-1 and TRBJ1-1; TCRdb indicates TRBD1, and absent DNA this call remains unverified. Germline loops: CDR1 SQVTM, CDR2 ANQGSEA. The CDR3 consists of 15 residues. The whole variable domain, filled in from reference TRBV29-1 and TRBJ1-1, reads SAVISQKPSRDICQRGTSLTIQCQVDSQVTMMFWYRQQPGQSLTLIATANQGSEATYESGFVIDKFPISRPNLTFSTLTVSNMSPEDSSIYLCSVETGGDGGTEAFFGQGTRLTVV.

This chain joins TRBV19 and TRBJ2-1; without DNA, the TCRdb call of TRBD2 cannot be checked. CDR3 size: 15 residues. Per germline, CDR1 LNHDA and CDR2 SQIVND (reference sequence). The CDR3 protein is CASSSYGGNNNEQFF. The whole variable domain, remainder taken from reference TRBV19 and TRBJ2-1, is DGGITQSPKYLFRKEGQNVTLSCEQNLNHDAMYWYRQDPGQGLRLIYYSQIVNDFQKGDIAEGYSVSREKKESFPLTVTSAQKNPTAFYLCASSSYGGNNNEQFFGPGTRLTVL.